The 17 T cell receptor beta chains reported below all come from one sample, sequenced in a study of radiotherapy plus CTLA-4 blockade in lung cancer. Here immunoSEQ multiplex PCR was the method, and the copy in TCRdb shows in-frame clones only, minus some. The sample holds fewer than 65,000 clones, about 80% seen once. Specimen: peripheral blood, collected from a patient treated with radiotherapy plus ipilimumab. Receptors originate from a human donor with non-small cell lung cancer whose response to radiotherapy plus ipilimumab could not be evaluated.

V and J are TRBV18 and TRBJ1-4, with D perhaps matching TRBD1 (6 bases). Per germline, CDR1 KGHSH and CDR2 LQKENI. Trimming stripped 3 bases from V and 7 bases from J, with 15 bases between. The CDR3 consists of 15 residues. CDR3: CASSPSQGKGEKLFF. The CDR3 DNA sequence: TGTGCCAGCTCACCCTCACAGGGAAAAGGTGAAAAACTGTTTTTT.

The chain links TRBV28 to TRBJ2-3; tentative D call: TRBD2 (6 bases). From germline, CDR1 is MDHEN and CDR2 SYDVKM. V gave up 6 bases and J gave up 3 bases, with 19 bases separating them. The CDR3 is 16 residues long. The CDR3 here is CASRTPPIAETDTQYF. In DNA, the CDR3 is TGTGCCAGCAGGACCCCCCCGATAGCGGAAACAGATACGCAGTATTTT.

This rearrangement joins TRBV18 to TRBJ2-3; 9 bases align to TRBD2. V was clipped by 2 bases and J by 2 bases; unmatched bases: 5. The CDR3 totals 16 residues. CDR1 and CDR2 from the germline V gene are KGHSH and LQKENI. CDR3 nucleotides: TGTGCCAGCTCACCAGTAGCGGGGGCCCCCACAGATACGCAGTATTTT. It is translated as CASSPVAGAPTDTQYF.

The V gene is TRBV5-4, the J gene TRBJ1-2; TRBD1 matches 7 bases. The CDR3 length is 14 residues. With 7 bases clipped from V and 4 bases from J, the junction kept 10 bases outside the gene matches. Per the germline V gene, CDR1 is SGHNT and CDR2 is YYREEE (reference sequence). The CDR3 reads CASRNKGGGYGYTF. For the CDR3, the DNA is TGTGCCAGCCGTAACAAAGGGGGCGGCTATGGCTACACCTTC.

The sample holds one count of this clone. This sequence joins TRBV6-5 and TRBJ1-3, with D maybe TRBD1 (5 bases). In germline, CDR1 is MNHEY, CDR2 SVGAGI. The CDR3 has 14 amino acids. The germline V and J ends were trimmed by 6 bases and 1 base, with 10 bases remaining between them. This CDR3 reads CASRTTGSGNTIYF. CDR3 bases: TGTGCCAGCAGAACCACAGGATCTGGAAACACCATATATTTT.

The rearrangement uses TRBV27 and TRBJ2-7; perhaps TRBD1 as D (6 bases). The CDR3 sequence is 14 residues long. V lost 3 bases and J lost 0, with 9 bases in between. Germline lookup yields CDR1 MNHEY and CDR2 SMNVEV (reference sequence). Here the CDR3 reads CASSFDRISYEQYF. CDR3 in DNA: TGTGCCAGCAGTTTCGACAGGATCTCCTACGAGCAGTACTTC.

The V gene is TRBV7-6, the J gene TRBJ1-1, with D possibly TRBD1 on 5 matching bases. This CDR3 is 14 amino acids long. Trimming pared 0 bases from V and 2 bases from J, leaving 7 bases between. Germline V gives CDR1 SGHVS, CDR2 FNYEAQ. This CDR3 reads CASSLAGGNTEAFF. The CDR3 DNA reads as TGTGCCAGCAGCTTAGCGGGGGGAAACACTGAAGCTTTCTTT.

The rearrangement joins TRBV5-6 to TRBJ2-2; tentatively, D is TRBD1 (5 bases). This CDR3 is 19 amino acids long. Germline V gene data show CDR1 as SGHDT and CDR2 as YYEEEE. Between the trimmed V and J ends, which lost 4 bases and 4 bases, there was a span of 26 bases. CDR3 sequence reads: CASSPRWGTGPRGTGELFF. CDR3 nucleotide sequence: TGTGCCAGCAGCCCCCGTTGGGGTACAGGACCACGAGGCACCGGGGAGCTGTTTTTT.

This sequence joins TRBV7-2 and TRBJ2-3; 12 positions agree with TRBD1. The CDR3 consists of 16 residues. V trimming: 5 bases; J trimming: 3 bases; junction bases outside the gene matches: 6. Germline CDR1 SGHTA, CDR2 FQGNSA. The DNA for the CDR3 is TGTGCCAGCAGCCAGGGGACAGGGGGCGGTACAGATACGCAGTATTTT. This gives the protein CASSQGTGGGTDTQYF.

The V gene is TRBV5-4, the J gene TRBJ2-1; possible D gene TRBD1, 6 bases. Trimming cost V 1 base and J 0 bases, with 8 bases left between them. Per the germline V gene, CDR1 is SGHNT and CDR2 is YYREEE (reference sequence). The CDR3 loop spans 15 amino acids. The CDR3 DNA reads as TGTGCCAGCAGCTTGCGGACAGACTCCTACAATGAGCAGTTCTTC. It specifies CASSLRTDSYNEQFF.

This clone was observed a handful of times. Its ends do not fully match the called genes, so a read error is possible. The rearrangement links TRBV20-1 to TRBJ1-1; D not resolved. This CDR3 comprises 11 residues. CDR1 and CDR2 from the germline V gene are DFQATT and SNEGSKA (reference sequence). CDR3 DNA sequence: TGCAGTGCTAGAGAGGGCCCCCCAATCGTCTTT. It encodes CSAREGPPIVF.

The CDR3: CASRDSSETQYF. The CDR3 DNA follows: TGTGCCAGTAGAGACTCATCGGAGACCCAGTACTTC. V usage is TRBV19 and J usage is TRBJ2-5; D is ambiguous. Germline CDR1 and CDR2: LNHDA and SQIVND (reference sequence). V lost 6 bases and J lost 5, with 10 bases in between. There are 12 residues in the CDR3.

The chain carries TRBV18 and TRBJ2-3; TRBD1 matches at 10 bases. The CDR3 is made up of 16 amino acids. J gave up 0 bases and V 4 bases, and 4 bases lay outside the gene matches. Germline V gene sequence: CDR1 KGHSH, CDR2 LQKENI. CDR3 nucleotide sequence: TGTGCCAGCTCACACGGGACAGGGGCTAGCACAGATACGCAGTATTTT. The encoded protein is CASSHGTGASTDTQYF.

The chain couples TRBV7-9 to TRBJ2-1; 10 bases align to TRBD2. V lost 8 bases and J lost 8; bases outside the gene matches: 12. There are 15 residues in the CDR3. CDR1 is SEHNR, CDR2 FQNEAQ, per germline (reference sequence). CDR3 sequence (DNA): TGTGCCAGCTTAAGACTAGCGGGTAAGGGATATGAGCAGTTCTTC. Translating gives CASLRLAGKGYEQFF.

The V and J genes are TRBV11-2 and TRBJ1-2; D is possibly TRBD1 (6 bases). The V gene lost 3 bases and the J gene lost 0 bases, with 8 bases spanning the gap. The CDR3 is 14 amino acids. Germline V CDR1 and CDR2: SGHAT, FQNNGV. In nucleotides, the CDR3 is TGTGCCAGCAGCTTGGACAGAGCTAACTATGGCTACACCTTC. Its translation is CASSLDRANYGYTF.

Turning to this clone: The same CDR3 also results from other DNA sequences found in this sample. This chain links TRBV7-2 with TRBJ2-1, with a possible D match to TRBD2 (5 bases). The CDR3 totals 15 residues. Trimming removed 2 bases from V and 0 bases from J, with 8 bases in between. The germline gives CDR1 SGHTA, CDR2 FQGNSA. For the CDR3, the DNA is TGTGCCAGCAGCTTAAGCGGAAGCTCCTACAATGAGCAGTTCTTC. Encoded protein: CASSLSGSSYNEQFF.

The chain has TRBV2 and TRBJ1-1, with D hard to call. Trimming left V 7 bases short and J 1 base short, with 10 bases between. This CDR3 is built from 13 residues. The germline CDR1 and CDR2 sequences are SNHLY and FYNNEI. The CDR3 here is CASTNSPNTEAFF. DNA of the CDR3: TGTGCCAGCACCAACAGCCCGAACACTGAAGCTTTCTTT.